The 13 T cell receptor beta chains below were found in one sample sequenced in a study of blood T cell repertoires in COVID-19. TCRdb's table, derived via immunoSEQ multiplex PCR, lists solely in-frame clones and lacks some. Here the sample spans 150,000 to 200,000 clones, about 86% being singletons. Specimen: peripheral blood. These receptors were collected from a man aged 18 to 30 with active or convalescent COVID-19.

This clone was seen more than once but under ten times. The chain has TRBV5-4 and TRBJ2-3, with 8 bases aligning to TRBD2. V gave up 4 bases and J gave up 2 bases; unmatched junction bases: 15. The CDR3 has 18 residues. Germline CDR1 SGHNT, CDR2 YYREEE (reference sequence). CDR3 sequence reads: CASSRRSNSGIATDTQYF. CDR3 coding DNA: TGTGCCAGCAGCCGCCGCTCAAATAGCGGGATAGCCACAGATACGCAGTATTTT.

The chain recombines TRBV27 with TRBJ1-1, with D unresolved. The CDR3 sequence is 11 residues long. V was pared by 1 base and J by 8 bases, with 5 bases between. Germline CDR1 and CDR2: MNHEY and SMNVEV (reference sequence). The CDR3 nucleotides read TGTGCCAGCAGTTTATACGGGGAAGCTTTCTTT. Translation: CASSLYGEAFF.

This clone was counted a single time. The rearrangement uses TRBV11-3 and TRBJ2-7; tentatively, D is TRBD2 (6 bases). CDR1 and CDR2 (germline): SGHNT, YENEEA. The CDR3 totals 12 residues. V lost 5 bases, J lost 4 bases, and 9 bases lay in between. The CDR3 DNA reads as TGTGCCAGCAGCGCGCGGGGTTACGAGCAGTACTTC. It specifies CASSARGYEQYF.

This rearrangement joins TRBV27 to TRBJ2-1; 8 bases map to TRBD2. The CDR3 is 15 amino acids. CDR1 and CDR2 from the germline V gene are MNHEY and SMNVEV (reference sequence). Unmatched junction bases numbered 10, after V lost 3 bases and J lost 9 bases. CDR3 region: CASSFGTRVSFEQFF. For the CDR3, the DNA is TGTGCCAGCAGTTTCGGGACTAGGGTTTCATTTGAGCAGTTCTTC.

The chain is built from TRBV28 and TRBJ2-3; D might be TRBD1 (6 bases). The CDR3 covers 11 residues. The V end was cut by 7 bases, the J end by 11 bases, with 13 bases between. CDR1 MDHEN and CDR2 SYDVKM come from the germline V gene. The CDR3 DNA reads as TGTGCCAGCACCGCGGCAGGGGTGCAGTATTTT. Translating gives CASTAAGVQYF.

The chain carries TRBV19 and TRBJ2-2; 7 bases align to TRBD1. Germline loops: CDR1 LNHDA, CDR2 SQIVND (reference sequence). V shed 6 bases, J shed 7 bases, and the junction held 11 bases outside the gene matches. CDR3 size: 15 residues. The CDR3 region is CASSTGALSNGELFF. The CDR3 nucleotides are TGTGCCAGTAGCACAGGGGCGCTGTCGAACGGGGAGCTGTTTTTT.

This clone occurred a few times. The chain joins TRBV7-8 to TRBJ2-1, with a weak D call TRBD1 (5 bases). The V and J ends lost 8 bases and 5 bases respectively, with 13 bases between them. Germline CDR1 SGHVS, CDR2 FQNEAQ. The CDR3 length is 13 residues. The CDR3 nucleotides are TGTGCCAGCGGAGACAGCCCAGACAATGAGCAGTTCTTC. This sequence encodes CASGDSPDNEQFF.

The rearrangement links TRBV28 to TRBJ2-1; D uncertain. V lost 8 bases to trimming and J lost 0 bases, with 8 bases between them. Germline CDR1 MDHEN, CDR2 SYDVKM. CDR3 length: 13 residues. The DNA for the CDR3 is TGTGCCAGCCAGGTTAGCTCCTACAATGAGCAGTTCTTC. It specifies CASQVSSYNEQFF. Full variable domain (rest looked up from reference TRBV28 and TRBJ2-1): DVKVTQSSRYLVKRTGEKVFLECVQDMDHENMFWYRQDPGLGLRLIYFSYDVKMKEKGDIPEGYSVSREKKERFSLILESASTNQTSMYLCASQVSSYNEQFFGPGTRLTVL.

This clone has only a few counts. This chain connects TRBV5-1 to TRBJ2-1; 15 bases are shared with TRBD2. The CDR3 loop spans 15 amino acids. CDR1 is SGHRS and CDR2 is YFSETQ in the germline V gene. V lost 7 bases and J lost 10; bases outside the gene matches: 9. CDR3 coding DNA: TGCGCCAGCGGGACGTGGACTAGCGGGAGGGTAGAGCAGTTCTTC. It is translated as CASGTWTSGRVEQFF.

This chain connects TRBV5-1 to TRBJ2-2; TRBD1 agrees at 10 bases. The CDR3 runs to 20 residues. V lost 0 bases, J lost 3 bases, and 14 bases stayed unmatched. Germline V lookup: CDR1 SGHRS, CDR2 YFSETQ. The CDR3 reads CASSLAGTGAEIFHTGELFF. DNA of the CDR3: TGCGCCAGCAGCTTGGCCGGGACAGGGGCGGAGATATTCCACACCGGGGAGCTGTTTTTT. The whole variable domain, remainder taken from reference TRBV5-1 and TRBJ2-2, is KAGVTQTPRYLIKTRGQQVTLSCSPISGHRSVSWYQQTPGQGLQFLFEYFSETQRNKGNFPGRFSGRQFSNSRSEMNVSTLELGDSALYLCASSLAGTGAEIFHTGELFFGEGSRLTVL.

The V call is TRBV6-5, the J call TRBJ1-1; D gene ambiguous. CDR1 is MNHEY and CDR2 is SVGAGI in the germline V gene. The CDR3 consists of 15 residues. Trimming shortened V by 6 bases and J by 1 base, and 15 bases separated the two germline ends. The CDR3 nucleotides are TGTGCCAGCAGCCCGCGGGCCGGAGAGAACACTGAAGCTTTCTTT. Translation: CASSPRAGENTEAFF.

The rearrangement uses TRBV9 and TRBJ2-1, with D maybe TRBD2 (5 bases). The V end lost 0 bases, the J end lost 2 bases, and 6 bases lay between the germline ends. Germline V CDR1 and CDR2: SGDLS, YYNGEE. The CDR3 consists of 14 residues. The CDR3 DNA reads as TGTGCCAGCAGCGTAGCAGCGGCCTACAATGAGCAGTTCTTC. It codes for CASSVAAAYNEQFF. The full variable domain, in which reference TRBV9 and TRBJ2-1 provide the parts outside the CDR3, is DSGVTQTPKHLITATGQRVTLRCSPRSGDLSVYWYQQSLDQGLQFLIQYYNGEERAKGNILERFSAQQFPDLHSELNLSSLELGDSALYFCASSVAAAYNEQFFGPGTRLTVL.

CDR3 DNA: TGTGCCAGCAGCCTCCCTGGGGGACAGGGCAGCAATCAGCCCCAGCATTTT. It yields the protein CASSLPGGQGSNQPQHF. This chain joins TRBV11-2 and TRBJ1-5; 9 bases are a match to TRBD1. This CDR3 comprises 17 residues. V gave up 5 bases and J gave up 1 base; unmatched junction bases: 9. Germline V CDR1 and CDR2: SGHAT, FQNNGV.